This TCR beta chain appears in the sequencing data of a study of T cell changes during pregnancy in multiple sclerosis. This clone has only one observation. Between the trimmed V and J ends, which lost 0 bases and 2 bases, there was a span of 11 bases. CDR1 and CDR2 from the germline V gene are GTSNPN and SVGIG (reference sequence). The CDR3 spans 14 residues. Assay used: immunoSEQ multiplex PCR; TCRdb lists only in-frame clones, some missing. In the table there are under 130,000 clones, approximately 93% of which are singletons. The gene calls are TRBV30 and TRBJ2-7; D unclear. Sequences were derived from peripheral blood, sampled after pregnancy. The TCR was taken from a female donor with multiple sclerosis, enrolled in a pregnancy study. The CDR3 loop reads CAWSVIHPTYEQYF. In DNA form, the CDR3 reads TGTGCCTGGAGTGTCATCCATCCTACCTACGAGCAGTACTTC.